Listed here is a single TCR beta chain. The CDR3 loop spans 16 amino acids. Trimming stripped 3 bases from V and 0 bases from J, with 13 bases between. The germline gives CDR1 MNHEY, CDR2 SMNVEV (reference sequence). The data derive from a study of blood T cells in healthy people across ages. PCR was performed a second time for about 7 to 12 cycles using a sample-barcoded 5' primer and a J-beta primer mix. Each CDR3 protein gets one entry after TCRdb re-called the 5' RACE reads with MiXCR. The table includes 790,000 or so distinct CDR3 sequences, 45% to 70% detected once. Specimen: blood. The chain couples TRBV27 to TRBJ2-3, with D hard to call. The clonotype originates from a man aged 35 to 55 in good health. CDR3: CASSFNPDASTDTQYF. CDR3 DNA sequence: TGTGCCAGCAGTTTCAACCCTGATGCTAGCACAGATACGCAGTATTTT.